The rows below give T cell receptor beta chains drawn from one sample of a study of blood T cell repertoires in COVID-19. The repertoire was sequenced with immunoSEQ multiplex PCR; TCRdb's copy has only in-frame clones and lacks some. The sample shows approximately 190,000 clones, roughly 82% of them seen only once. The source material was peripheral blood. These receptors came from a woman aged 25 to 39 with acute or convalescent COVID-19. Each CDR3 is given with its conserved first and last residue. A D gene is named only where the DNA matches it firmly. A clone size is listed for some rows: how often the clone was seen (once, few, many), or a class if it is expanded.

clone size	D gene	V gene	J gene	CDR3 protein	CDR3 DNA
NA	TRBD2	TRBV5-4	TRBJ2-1	CASSLGGSGDDEQFF	TGTGCCAGCAGCTTGGGGGGTAGCGGGGACGATGAGCAGTTCTTC
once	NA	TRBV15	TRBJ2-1	CATGGGAYNEQFF	TGTGCCACCGGAGGGGGGGCCTACAATGAGCAGTTCTTC
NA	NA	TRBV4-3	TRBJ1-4	CASSQNRFASEKLFF	TGCGCCAGCAGCCAAAACAGGTTCGCCAGCGAAAAACTGTTTTTT
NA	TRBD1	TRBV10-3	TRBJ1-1	CAITTGTGRPEAFF	TGTGCCATCACTACCGGGACAGGGCGCCCTGAAGCTTTCTTT
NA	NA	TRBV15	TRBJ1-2	CATSRTGNVAF	TGTGCCACCAGCAGAACAGGGAATGTAGCCTTC
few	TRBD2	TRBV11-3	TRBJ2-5	CASSLGLQASQETQYF	TGTGCCAGCAGCTTGGGACTACAGGCCTCTCAAGAGACCCAGTACTTC
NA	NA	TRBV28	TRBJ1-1	CASNSPGAGEAFF	TGTGCCAGCAATTCCCCAGGCGCGGGGGAAGCTTTCTTT
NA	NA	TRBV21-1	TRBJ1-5	CASSKRGTAWSVGNQPQHF	TGTGCCAGCAGCAAACGGGGGACAGCATGGAGTGTGGGCAATCAGCCCCAGCATTTT
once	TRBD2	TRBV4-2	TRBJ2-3	CASSPIAGVTDTQYF	TGTGCCAGCAGCCCCATAGCGGGGGTCACAGATACGCAGTATTTT
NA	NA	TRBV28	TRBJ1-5	CASSFSRGRSGSNQPQHF	TGTGCCAGCAGTTTTAGCAGGGGCAGGAGTGGGAGCAATCAGCCCCAGCATTTT
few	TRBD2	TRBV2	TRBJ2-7	CASKELAGDSYEQYF	TGTGCCAGCAAGGAGCTAGCGGGGGACTCCTACGAGCAGTACTTC
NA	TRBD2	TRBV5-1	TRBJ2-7	CASSWGLAAPYEQYF	TGCGCCAGCAGCTGGGGACTAGCGGCCCCCTACGAGCAGTACTTC
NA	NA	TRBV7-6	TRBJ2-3	CASSFRTDTSTDTQYF	TGTGCCAGCAGCTTTCGGACAGACACTAGCACAGATACGCAGTATTTT
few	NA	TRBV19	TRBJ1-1	CASSMSPRTEAFF	TGTGCCAGTAGTATGTCCCCCAGAACTGAAGCTTTCTTT
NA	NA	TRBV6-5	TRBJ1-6	CASSNFDSSNSPLHF	TGTGCCAGCAGTAACTTTGACAGTTCCAATTCACCCCTCCACTTT
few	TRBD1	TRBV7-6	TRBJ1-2	CASSFSGGADGYTF	TGTGCCAGCAGCTTTTCAGGGGGCGCGGATGGCTACACCTTC
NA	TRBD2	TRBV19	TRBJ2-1	CASSISSSGGYNEQFF	TGTGCCAGTAGTATATCGTCTAGCGGGGGATACAATGAGCAGTTCTTC
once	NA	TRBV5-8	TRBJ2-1	CASSGGWASEQFF	TGTGCCAGCAGCGGGGGGTGGGCGTCTGAGCAGTTCTTC
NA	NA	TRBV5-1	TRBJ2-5	CASSPERAGAGLQGTQYF	TGCGCCAGCAGCCCGGAAAGGGCAGGCGCGGGCCTCCAAGGGACCCAGTACTTC
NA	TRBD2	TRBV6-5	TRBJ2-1	CASRVRLAGDNEQFF	TGTGCCAGCAGAGTACGGCTAGCGGGCGACAATGAGCAGTTCTTC
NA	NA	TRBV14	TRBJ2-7	CASSHRSPGVEQYF	TGTGCCAGCAGCCACCGATCCCCGGGGGTCGAGCAGTACTTC
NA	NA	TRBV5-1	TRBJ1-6	CASSPGVASNSPLHF	TGCGCCAGCAGCCCGGGGGTGGCGTCGAATTCACCCCTCCACTTT
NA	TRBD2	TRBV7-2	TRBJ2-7	CASSFRSRTSGIYEQYF	TGTGCCAGCAGCTTTAGATCCCGGACTAGCGGGATCTACGAGCAGTACTTC
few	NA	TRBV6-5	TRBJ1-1	CASSRQANTEAFF	TGTGCCAGCAGTCGACAGGCGAACACTGAAGCTTTCTTT
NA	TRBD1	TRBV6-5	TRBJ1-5	CASREGQGGNQPQHF	TGTGCCAGCAGGGAGGGACAGGGGGGCAATCAGCCCCAGCATTTT
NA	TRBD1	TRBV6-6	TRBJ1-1	CASSKQGAGTEAFF	TGTGCCAGCAGTAAACAGGGGGCCGGCACTGAAGCTTTCTTT
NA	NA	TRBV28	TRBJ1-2	CASSLPQAGRGYTF	TGTGCCAGCAGTTTGCCGCAAGCGGGGCGGGGCTACACCTTC
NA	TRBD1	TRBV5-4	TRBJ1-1	CASRTGFGIGEAFF	TGTGCCAGCAGGACAGGGTTTGGGATAGGCGAAGCTTTCTTT
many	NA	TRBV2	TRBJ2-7	CASSEPGAHSSYEQYF	TGTGCCAGCAGTGAACCAGGGGCCCATAGCTCCTACGAGCAGTACTTC
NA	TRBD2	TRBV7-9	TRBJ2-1	CASTKGLAGSYNEQFF	TGTGCCAGCACCAAAGGTCTAGCGGGGAGTTACAATGAGCAGTTCTTC
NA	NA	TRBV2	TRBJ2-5	CASSELRGRRLETQYF	TGTGCCAGCAGTGAGTTGCGGGGACGGAGGTTGGAGACCCAGTACTTC
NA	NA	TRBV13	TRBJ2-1	CASSLGARSSYNEQFF	TGTGCCAGCAGCTTAGGGGCTAGGAGCTCCTACAATGAGCAGTTCTTC
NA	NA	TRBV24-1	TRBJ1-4	CATSDHDSWELFF	TGTGCCACCAGTGACCATGACAGTTGGGAACTGTTTTTT
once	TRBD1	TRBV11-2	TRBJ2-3	CASSLKGGGYTDTQYF	TGTGCCAGCAGCTTAAAAGGGGGCGGGTACACAGATACGCAGTATTTT
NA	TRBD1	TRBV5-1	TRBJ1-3	CASSLVGGSYGNTIYF	TGCGCCAGCAGCTTGGTAGGGGGCAGTTACGGAAACACCATATATTTT
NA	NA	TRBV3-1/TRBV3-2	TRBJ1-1	CASSQDLRGTEAFF	TGTGCCAGCAGCCAAGATCTTCGGGGAACTGAAGCTTTCTTT
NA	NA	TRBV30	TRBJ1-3	CAWSALSGNTIYF	TGTGCCTGGAGTGCTCTATCTGGAAACACCATATATTTT
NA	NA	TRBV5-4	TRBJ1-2	CASSLSRANYGYTF	TGTGCCAGCAGCTTGTCCAGGGCTAACTATGGCTACACCTTC
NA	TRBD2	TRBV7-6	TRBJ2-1	CASSPGGLAFNEQFF	TGTGCCAGCAGCCCCGGGGGACTAGCTTTCAATGAGCAGTTCTTC
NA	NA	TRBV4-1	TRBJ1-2	CASSQGESQGSYGYTF	TGCGCCAGCAGCCAAGGCGAATCGCAGGGATCCTATGGCTACACCTTC
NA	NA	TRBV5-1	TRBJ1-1	CASSPLTGTPNTEAFF	TGCGCCAGCAGCCCCCTAACCGGGACACCGAACACTGAAGCTTTCTTT
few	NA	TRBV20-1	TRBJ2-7	CSAPRDEQYF	TGCAGTGCTCCTCGGGACGAGCAGTACTTC
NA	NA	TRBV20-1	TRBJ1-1	CSASIVRGGGTEAFF	TGCAGTGCTAGTATTGTCCGCGGGGGCGGCACTGAAGCTTTCTTT
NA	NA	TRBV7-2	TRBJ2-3	CASSLFDGSTQYF	TGTGCCAGCAGCTTATTCGATGGGAGTACGCAGTATTTT
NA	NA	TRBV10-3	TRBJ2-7	CAISESTRKQGGWQYF	TGTGCCATCAGTGAGTCGACTCGGAAACAGGGAGGGTGGCAGTACTTC
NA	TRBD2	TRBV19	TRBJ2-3	CASRREGTDTQYF	TGTGCCAGTAGACGGGAGGGCACAGATACGCAGTATTTT
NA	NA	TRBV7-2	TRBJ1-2	CASSLARSGLYGYTF	TGTGCCAGCAGCTTAGCCCGCAGCGGCCTCTATGGCTACACCTTC
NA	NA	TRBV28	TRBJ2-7	CASSLLTPPGEQYF	TGTGCCAGCAGTTTATTGACCCCTCCGGGGGAGCAGTACTTC
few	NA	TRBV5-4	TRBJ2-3	CASSLGGLTRADTQYF	TGTGCCAGCAGCTTGGGGGGACTTACTAGGGCAGATACGCAGTATTTT
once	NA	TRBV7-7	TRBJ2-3	CASSDSYTDTQYF	TGTGCTAGCAGCGACAGTTACACAGATACGCAGTATTTT
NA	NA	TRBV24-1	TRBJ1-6	CATRMMTGGGEGSPLHF	TGTGCCACCCGCATGATGACTGGGGGGGGTGAGGGTTCACCCCTCCACTTT
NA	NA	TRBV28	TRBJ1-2	CASTHLVADYGYTF	TGTGCCAGCACCCATCTGGTGGCAGACTATGGCTACACCTTC
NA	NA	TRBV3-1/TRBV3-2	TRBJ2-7	CASSQVNRENEQYF	TGTGCCAGCAGCCAAGTTAACAGGGAGAACGAGCAGTACTTC
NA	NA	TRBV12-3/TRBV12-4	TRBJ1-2	CASSLSSRRGYTF	TGTGCCAGCAGTTTATCGTCCCGTCGTGGCTACACCTTC
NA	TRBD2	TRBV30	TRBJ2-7	CAWGGSSYEQYF	TGTGCCTGGGGCGGGAGCTCCTACGAGCAGTACTTC